The rows below give T cell receptor beta chains drawn from one sample of a study of T cell clonotyping in hematopoietic cell transplantation. Assay used: immunoSEQ multiplex PCR; TCRdb lists only in-frame clones, some missing. The table has 25,000 to 35,000 clones, less than 75% seen once. The sample was peripheral blood mononuclear cells, taken before stem cell transplant. These receptors were collected from a man in his fifties or sixties with myelodysplastic syndrome. Some clones in this sample may be carry-over from other donors' samples. Both conserved end residues are part of each CDR3. D genes are given only for firm matches. Clone size appears in some rows only: once, few, many, or a class for an expanded clone.

>-|-|TRBV28|TRBJ1-1
TGTGCCATCCCCCGGGGGACTGAAGCTTTCTTT
CAIPRGTEAFF
>few|-|TRBV28|TRBJ2-7
TGTGCCAGCAGTTTGCACCCCACCTCCTACGAGCAGTACTTC
CASSLHPTSYEQYF
>few|TRBD1|TRBV29-1|TRBJ2-7
TGCAGTGCCGGGACAGGGGGTGCCGAGCAGTACTTC
CSAGTGGAEQYF
>medium-sized|-|TRBV10-3|TRBJ1-4
TGTGCCATCAGTGAAACGCAGCGAGCAACTAATGAAAAACTGTTTTTT
CAISETQRATNEKLFF
>-|TRBD2|TRBV5-6|TRBJ2-1
TGTGCCAACAGCATCGGGGGGGCCTGGTTCGATGAGCAGTTCTTC
CANSIGGAWFDEQFF
>-|-|TRBV6-1|TRBJ2-7
TGTGCCAGCAGTGAAGATTGGGCCTACGAGCAGTACTTC
CASSEDWAYEQYF
>once|-|TRBV7-6|TRBJ2-2
TGTGCCAGCAGCTTAGCAAACAGGGAAAAATCCGGGGAGCTGTTTTTT
CASSLANREKSGELFF
>few|TRBD1|TRBV29-1|TRBJ1-5
TGCAGCGTTCGCGGACAGGGAGATCAGCCCCAGCATTTT
CSVRGQGDQPQHF
>-|-|TRBV25-1|TRBJ2-6
TGTGCCAGCAGTGAATTGGGTGTCGTAGATCCTGGGGCCAACGTCCTGACTTTC
CASSELGVVDPGANVLTF
>-|-|TRBV28|TRBJ1-5
TGTGCCAGCATAGAGGGGTTAACGGGACAGCCCCAGCATTTT
CASIEGLTGQPQHF
>-|TRBD1|TRBV29-1|TRBJ1-1
TGCAGCGTGTTTTCAGGGGGCGGCGGGGACACTGAAGCTTTCTTT
CSVFSGGGGDTEAFF
>-|-|TRBV28|TRBJ2-7
TGTGCCAGCAGTTTACTGGACCGCGAGGCGGGCGAGCAGTACTTC
CASSLLDREAGEQYF
>-|TRBD1|TRBV2|TRBJ1-2
TGTGCCAGCAGCACGACAGGGGTGGGGAGCTATGGCTACACCTTC
CASSTTGVGSYGYTF
>few|TRBD2|TRBV9|TRBJ2-7
TGTGCCAGCAGCGAATCTAGCGGGAGCCTTATCTACGAGCAGTACTTC
CASSESSGSLIYEQYF
>-|TRBD2|TRBV25-1|TRBJ2-7
TGTGCCAGCAGTCAACTAGCGGGAGTTACCTACGAGCAGTACTTC
CASSQLAGVTYEQYF
>-|TRBD1|TRBV30|TRBJ2-7
TGTGCCTGGAGTTCGGACAGGGAAAAATACGAGCAGTACTTC
CAWSSDREKYEQYF
>-|-|TRBV7-9|TRBJ1-1
TGTGCCAGCAGCTTAAATACTGAAGCTTTCTTT
CASSLNTEAFF
>few|TRBD1|TRBV4-2|TRBJ1-1
TGTGCCAGCAGCCAGGGAGGGACAGGGATGGTTGAAGCTTTCTTT
CASSQGGTGMVEAFF
>-|-|TRBV2|TRBJ1-1
TGTGCCAGCAGTGAATCCTTAATTTGGGGGAACACTGAAGCTTTCTTT
CASSESLIWGNTEAFF
>-|-|TRBV7-2|TRBJ1-2
TGTGCCAGCAGCCCTCGCCGGGGTGGCTACACCTTC
CASSPRRGGYTF
>-|-|TRBV29-1|TRBJ1-3
TGCAGCGTTGAATCTTGGGCCGGACCTGGAAACACCATATATTTT
CSVESWAGPGNTIYF
>-|-|TRBV9|TRBJ1-2
TGTGCCAGCAGCGTAGGTCTACGGGATGGCTACACCTTC
CASSVGLRDGYTF
>-|TRBD1|TRBV27|TRBJ2-5
TGTGCCAGCAGTTTCAGGACAGGGGGGGGAGAGACCCAGTACTTC
CASSFRTGGGETQYF
>few|-|TRBV7-9|TRBJ2-7
TGTGCCAGCAGCTTAGCGCAATACGAGCAGTACTTC
CASSLAQYEQYF
>few|-|TRBV2|TRBJ2-7
TGTGCCTTGGGGTACGAGCAGTACTTC
CALGYEQYF
>-|-|TRBV2|TRBJ1-2
TGTGCCAGCAGTGAAACACCCGGGGGGGGTGGCTACACCTTC
CASSETPGGGGYTF
>medium-sized|-|TRBV6-1|TRBJ2-7
TGTGCCAGCAGTGAAGCGCTGGGATACTACAACGAGCAGTACTTC
CASSEALGYYNEQYF
>-|-|TRBV6-1|TRBJ1-4
TGTGCCAGCAGTTTACACAGGGTGGCGAATGAAAAACTGTTTTTT
CASSLHRVANEKLFF
>-|-|TRBV6-5|TRBJ2-3
TGTGCCAGCAGTTCGGGCTATATGAGGGATACGCAGTATTTT
CASSSGYMRDTQYF
>few|-|TRBV19|TRBJ1-1
TGTGCCAGTAGTATCAGGAACACTGAAGCTTTCTTT
CASSIRNTEAFF
>-|-|TRBV7-2|TRBJ1-2
TGTGCCAGCAGCTTAGGGGACGGTGATGGCTACACCTTC
CASSLGDGDGYTF
>-|-|TRBV19|TRBJ1-1
TGTGCCAGTAGTATAGGGGGAATTTACACTGAAGCTTTCTTT
CASSIGGIYTEAFF
>-|-|TRBV4-1|TRBJ1-3
TGCGCCAGCAGCCAGGGTAACAGGGTAGCGCGAAACACCATATATTTT
CASSQGNRVARNTIYF
>-|-|TRBV30|TRBJ2-1
TGTGCCTGGAGTGACAACTATGAGCAGTTCTTC
CAWSDNYEQFF
>-|-|TRBV5-1|TRBJ1-1
TGCGCCAGCAGCTACGGATACATGAACACTGAAGCTTTCTTT
CASSYGYMNTEAFF
>-|TRBD1|TRBV7-9|TRBJ1-6
TGTGCCAGCAGCCCGGGACAGACCCCAGCACCCCTCCACTTT
CASSPGQTPAPLHF
>-|TRBD1|TRBV28|TRBJ1-5
TGTGCCAGCAGTGGTCATCCTGGACAGGGCTTAGGTGGGAGGGTGCAGCCCCAGCATTTT
CASSGHPGQGLGGRVQPQHF
>-|-|TRBV7-6|TRBJ1-6
TGTGCCAGCAGCCCAGCCAGGGACTATAATTCACCCCTCCACTTT
CASSPARDYNSPLHF
>-|TRBD1|TRBV28|TRBJ1-4
TGTGCCAGCAGCCTCGACAGGGTTCGCGAAAAACTGTTTTTT
CASSLDRVREKLFF
>-|-|TRBV6-5|TRBJ1-1
TGTGCCAGCAGTTACGACCGAACTGAAGCTTTCTTT
CASSYDRTEAFF
>-|TRBD1|TRBV5-4|TRBJ2-7
TGTGCCAGCAGCTACCGGGACAGATTCTACGAGCAGTACTTC
CASSYRDRFYEQYF
>-|-|TRBV5-4|TRBJ2-5
TGTGCCAGCAGCTTGTCGGGACCCGGGGAGACCCAGTACTTC
CASSLSGPGETQYF
>-|-|TRBV25-1|TRBJ2-7
TGTGCCAGCTCAGTGGTACCAGGCTACGAGCAGTACTTC
CASSVVPGYEQYF
>once|TRBD2|TRBV19|TRBJ2-1
TGTGCCAGTAGTATTCTGGCGGGGGGGCTGAATGAGCAGTTCTTC
CASSILAGGLNEQFF
>-|-|TRBV30|TRBJ1-5
TGTGCCTGGAGTGTACTAGGGGATAGCAATCAGCCCCAGCATTTT
CAWSVLGDSNQPQHF
>-|-|TRBV27|TRBJ1-5
TGTGCCAGCAGTTTATCAGCAGTTCAGCCCCAGCATTTT
CASSLSAVQPQHF